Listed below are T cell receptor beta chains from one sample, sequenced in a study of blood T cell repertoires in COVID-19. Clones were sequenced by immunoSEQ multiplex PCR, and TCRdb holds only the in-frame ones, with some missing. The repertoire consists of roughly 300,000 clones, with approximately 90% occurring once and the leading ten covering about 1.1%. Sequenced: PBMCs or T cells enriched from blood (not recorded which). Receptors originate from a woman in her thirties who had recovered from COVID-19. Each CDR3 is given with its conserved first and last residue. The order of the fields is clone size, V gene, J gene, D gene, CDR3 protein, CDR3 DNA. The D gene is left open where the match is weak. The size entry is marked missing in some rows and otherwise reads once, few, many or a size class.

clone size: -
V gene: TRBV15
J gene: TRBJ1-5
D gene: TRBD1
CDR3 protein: CATQPPGGENQPQHF
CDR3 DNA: TGTGCCACCCAACCTCCAGGGGGCGAGAATCAGCCCCAGCATTTT

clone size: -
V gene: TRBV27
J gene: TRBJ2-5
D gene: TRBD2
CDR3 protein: CASSLGTSGETQYF
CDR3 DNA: TGTGCCAGCAGTTTGGGGACTAGCGGGGAGACCCAGTACTTC

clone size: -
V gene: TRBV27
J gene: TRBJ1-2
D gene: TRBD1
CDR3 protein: CASDPVGGGQGYYGYTF
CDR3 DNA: TGTGCCAGTGACCCTGTGGGAGGGGGACAGGGGTACTATGGCTACACCTTC

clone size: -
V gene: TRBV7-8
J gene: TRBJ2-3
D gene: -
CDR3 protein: CASSLGGGRRLFTDTQYF
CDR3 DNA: TGTGCCAGCAGCTTAGGGGGGGGCAGGCGGTTGTTCACAGATACGCAGTATTTT

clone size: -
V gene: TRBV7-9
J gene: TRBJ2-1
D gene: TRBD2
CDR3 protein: CASSLDTSGTYEQFF
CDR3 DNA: TGTGCCAGCAGCTTAGATACTAGCGGGACCTATGAGCAGTTCTTC

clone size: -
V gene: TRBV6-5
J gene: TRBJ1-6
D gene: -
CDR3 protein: CASSYGGNNSPLHF
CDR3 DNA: TGTGCCAGCAGTTACGGGGGGAATAATTCACCCCTCCACTTT

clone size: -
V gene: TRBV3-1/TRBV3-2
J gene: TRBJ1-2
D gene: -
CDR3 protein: CASSQESGGYTF
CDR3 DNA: TGTGCCAGCAGCCAAGAGTCAGGTGGCTACACCTTC

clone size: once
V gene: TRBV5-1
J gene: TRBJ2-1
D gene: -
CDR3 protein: CASSLNQGGEQFF
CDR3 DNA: TGCGCCAGCAGCTTGAACCAGGGGGGTGAGCAGTTCTTC

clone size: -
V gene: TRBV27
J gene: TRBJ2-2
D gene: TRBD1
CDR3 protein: CASSLSVLGQAGELFF
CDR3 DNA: TGTGCCAGCAGTTTATCGGTCTTAGGACAGGCCGGGGAGCTGTTTTTT

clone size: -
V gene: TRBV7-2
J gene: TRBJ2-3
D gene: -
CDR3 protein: CASSLNRRMLWDTQYF
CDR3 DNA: TGTGCCAGCAGCTTAAACAGGCGAATGCTTTGGGATACGCAGTATTTT

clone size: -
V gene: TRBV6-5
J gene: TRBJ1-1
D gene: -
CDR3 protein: CASTLGPVNTEAFF
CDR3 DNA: TGTGCCAGCACCCTGGGGCCTGTGAACACTGAAGCTTTCTTT

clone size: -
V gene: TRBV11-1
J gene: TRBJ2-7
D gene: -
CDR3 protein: CASSKGQIYEQYF
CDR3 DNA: TGTGCCAGCAGTAAAGGACAGATTTACGAGCAGTACTTC

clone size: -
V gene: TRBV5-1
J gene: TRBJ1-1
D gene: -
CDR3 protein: CASSSAAGYAEAFF
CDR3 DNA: TGCGCCAGCAGCTCGGCGGCGGGGTACGCTGAAGCTTTCTTT

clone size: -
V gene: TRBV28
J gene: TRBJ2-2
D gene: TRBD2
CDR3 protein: CASSWTSVGTGELFF
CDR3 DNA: TGTGCCAGCAGTTGGACTAGCGTGGGTACCGGGGAGCTGTTTTTT

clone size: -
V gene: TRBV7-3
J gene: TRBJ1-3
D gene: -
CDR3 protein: CASSLGAGGGNTIYF
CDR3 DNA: TGTGCCAGCAGCCTAGGGGCCGGGGGTGGAAACACCATATATTTT

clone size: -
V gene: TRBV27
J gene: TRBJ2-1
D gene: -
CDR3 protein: CASSDPGDRGNEQFF
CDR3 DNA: TGTGCCAGCAGTGATCCCGGGGATAGAGGGAATGAGCAGTTCTTC

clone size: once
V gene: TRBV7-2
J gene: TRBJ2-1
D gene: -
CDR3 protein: CASNEGGGISNEQFF
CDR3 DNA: TGTGCCAGCAACGAAGGAGGGGGCATTAGCAATGAGCAGTTCTTC

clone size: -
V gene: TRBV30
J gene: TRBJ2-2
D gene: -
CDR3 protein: CAWSVGRLGTGELFF
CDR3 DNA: TGTGCCTGGAGTGTAGGCAGGTTAGGCACCGGGGAGCTGTTTTTT

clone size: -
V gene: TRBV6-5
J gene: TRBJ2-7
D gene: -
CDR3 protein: CASTLDRDEQYF
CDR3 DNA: TGTGCCAGCACCTTAGACAGAGACGAGCAGTACTTC

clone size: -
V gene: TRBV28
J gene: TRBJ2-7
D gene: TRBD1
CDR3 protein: CASSLSSLDRGGYEQYF
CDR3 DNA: TGTGCCAGCAGTTTATCCTCCTTAGACAGGGGGGGTTACGAGCAGTACTTC

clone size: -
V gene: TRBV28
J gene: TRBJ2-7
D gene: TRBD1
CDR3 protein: CASRGTDSYEQYF
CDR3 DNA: TGTGCCAGCAGGGGGACAGACTCCTACGAGCAGTACTTC

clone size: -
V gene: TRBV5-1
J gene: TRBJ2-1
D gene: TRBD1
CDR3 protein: CASSLEGANEQFF
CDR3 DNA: TGCGCCAGCAGCTTGGAGGGGGCCAATGAGCAGTTCTTC

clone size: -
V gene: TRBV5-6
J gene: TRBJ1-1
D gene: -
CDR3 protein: CASSSTGLTEAFF
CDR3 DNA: TGTGCCAGCAGCTCCACAGGGCTGACTGAAGCTTTCTTT

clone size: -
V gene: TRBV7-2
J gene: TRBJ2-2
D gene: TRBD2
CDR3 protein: CASSLLAGDPGELFF
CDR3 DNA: TGTGCCAGCAGCTTACTAGCGGGAGATCCCGGGGAGCTGTTTTTT

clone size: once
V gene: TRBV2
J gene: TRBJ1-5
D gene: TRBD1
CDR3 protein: CASSGQGYQPQHF
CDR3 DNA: TGTGCCAGCTCTGGACAGGGATATCAGCCCCAGCATTTT

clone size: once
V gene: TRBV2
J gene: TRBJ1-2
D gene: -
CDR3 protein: CARQRGSDYGYTF
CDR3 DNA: TGTGCCAGACAACGGGGGTCGGACTATGGCTACACCTTC

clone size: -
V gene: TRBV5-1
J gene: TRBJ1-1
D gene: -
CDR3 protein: CASSLALLNTEAFF
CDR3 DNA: TGCGCCAGCAGCTTGGCTCTGTTGAACACTGAAGCTTTCTTT

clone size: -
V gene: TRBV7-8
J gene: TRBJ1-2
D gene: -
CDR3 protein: CASSLMLDSYGYTF
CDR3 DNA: TGTGCCAGCAGCTTAATGCTGGACAGCTATGGCTACACCTTC

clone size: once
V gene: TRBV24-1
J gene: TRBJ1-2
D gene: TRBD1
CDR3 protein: CATSDTGTGAFPNYGYTF
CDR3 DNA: TGTGCCACCAGTGACACCGGGACAGGAGCCTTCCCTAACTATGGCTACACCTTC

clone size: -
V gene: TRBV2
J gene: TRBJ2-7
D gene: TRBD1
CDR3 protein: CASSGRDRLGYEQYF
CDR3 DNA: TGTGCCAGCAGTGGGAGGGACAGGTTAGGGTACGAGCAGTACTTC

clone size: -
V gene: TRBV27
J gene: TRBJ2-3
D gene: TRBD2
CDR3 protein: CASSFGLAGDTQYF
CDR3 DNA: TGTGCCAGCAGTTTTGGACTAGCTGGAGATACGCAGTATTTT

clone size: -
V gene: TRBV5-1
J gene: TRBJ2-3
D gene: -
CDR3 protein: CASSLDSDYFTDTQYF
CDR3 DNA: TGCGCCAGCAGCTTGGATAGCGATTATTTCACAGATACGCAGTATTTT

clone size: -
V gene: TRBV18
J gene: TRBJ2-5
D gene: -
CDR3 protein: CASSPAGGRETQYF
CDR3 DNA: TGTGCCAGCTCACCAGCCGGGGGGCGAGAGACCCAGTACTTC

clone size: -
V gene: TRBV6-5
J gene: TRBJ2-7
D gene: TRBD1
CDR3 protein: CASRGTVSYEQYF
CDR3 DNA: TGTGCCAGCAGGGGGACAGTCTCCTACGAGCAGTACTTC

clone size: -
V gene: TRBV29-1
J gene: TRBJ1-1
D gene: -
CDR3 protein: CSAIRRNTEAFF
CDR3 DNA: TGCAGCGCGATCCGCAGGAACACTGAAGCTTTCTTT

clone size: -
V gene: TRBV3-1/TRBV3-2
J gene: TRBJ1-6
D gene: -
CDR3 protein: CASSQLGGSSPLHF
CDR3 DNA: TGTGCCAGCAGCCAGTTGGGGGGGAGTTCACCCCTCCACTTT

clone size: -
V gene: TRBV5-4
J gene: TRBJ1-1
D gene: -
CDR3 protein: CASSSRSTEAFF
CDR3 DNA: TGTGCCAGCAGCTCCCGGAGCACTGAAGCTTTCTTT

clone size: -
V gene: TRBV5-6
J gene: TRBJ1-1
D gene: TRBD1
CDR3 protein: CASSPGTANEAFF
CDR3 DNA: TGTGCCAGCAGCCCCGGGACAGCAAATGAAGCTTTCTTT

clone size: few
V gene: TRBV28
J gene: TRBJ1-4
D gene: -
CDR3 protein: CAALGRGWEKLFF
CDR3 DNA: TGTGCCGCACTGGGCAGGGGCTGGGAAAAACTGTTTTTT

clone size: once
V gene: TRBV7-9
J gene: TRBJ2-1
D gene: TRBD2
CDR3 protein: CASSPLRLAGVGEQFF
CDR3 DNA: TGTGCCAGCAGCCCCCTCCGGTTAGCGGGAGTGGGGGAGCAGTTCTTC

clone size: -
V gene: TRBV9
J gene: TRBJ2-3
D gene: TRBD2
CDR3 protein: CASSTRGLAYRDTQYF
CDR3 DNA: TGTGCCAGCAGCACACGGGGACTAGCGTATAGAGATACGCAGTATTTT

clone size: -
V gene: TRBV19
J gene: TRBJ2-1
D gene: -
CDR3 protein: CASSTHNEQFF
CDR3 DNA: TGTGCCAGTAGTACTCACAATGAGCAGTTCTTC

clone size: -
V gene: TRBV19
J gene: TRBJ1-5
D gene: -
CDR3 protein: CASSLIYSQGKGQPQHF
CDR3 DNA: TGTGCCAGTAGCCTTATATACTCTCAGGGGAAGGGTCAGCCCCAGCATTTT

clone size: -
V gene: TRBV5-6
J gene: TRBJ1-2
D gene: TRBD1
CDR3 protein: CASSLFGTGANYGYTF
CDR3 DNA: TGTGCCAGCAGCTTGTTCGGGACAGGTGCTAACTATGGCTACACCTTC

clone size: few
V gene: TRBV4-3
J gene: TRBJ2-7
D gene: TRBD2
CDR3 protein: CASSQVALAGNEQYF
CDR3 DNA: TGCGCCAGCAGCCAAGTCGCCCTAGCGGGAAACGAGCAGTACTTC

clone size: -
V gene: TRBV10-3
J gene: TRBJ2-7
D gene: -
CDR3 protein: CAIGRDKNHEQYF
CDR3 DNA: TGTGCCATCGGGAGGGACAAGAACCACGAGCAGTACTTC